The T cell receptor (beta chain) described here comes from a study of blood T cell repertoires in COVID-19. Overall study: Nucleic acid was either cDNA or gDNA, and it came from T cells, B-cell-depleted T cells, or PBMCs.

Assay used: immunoSEQ multiplex PCR; TCRdb lists only in-frame clones, some missing. Of about 230,000 clones in the sample, under 90% were seen once. Germline CDR1 LNHNV, CDR2 YYDKDF (reference sequence). The CDR3 spans 15 residues. The V and J ends lost 6 bases and 3 bases, in that order; junction bases with no gene match: 9. Patients of the Seattle cohort, enrolled during active infection, were followed longitudinally. V gene TRBV15 combines with J gene TRBJ1-2, with 8 positions matching TRBD1. The sequencing sample was made of peripheral blood. The receptor was derived from a man in his fifties or sixties with COVID-19, enrolled during active disease. The CDR3 bases are TGTGCCACCAGTGCCGGGACAGGAGCTTACTATGGCTACACCTTC. Translation gives CATSAGTGAYYGYTF.